The present TCR beta chain was sequenced within a study of cytomegalovirus exposure and HLA in healthy donors. Whole-study results and caveats: Later analysis identified a missense DCLRE1C variant that was linked to TCR beta V- and J-gene trimming. Earlier analysis found most TCR beta V segments productive about 87% or about 30% of the time.

In regard to this clone: Its antigen is still unknown.

The CDR3 has 16 residues. V lost 1 base, J lost 4 bases, and 15 bases lay in between. From germline, CDR1 is LGHNA and CDR2 YSLEER. The primer mix had 60 Vbeta and 13 Jbeta primers. Sequencing was performed with immunoSEQ multiplex PCR; in TCRdb, only in-frame clones are kept and a portion is missing. Among roughly 84,000 clones listed, less than 80% were seen once. The chain employs TRBV4-3 and TRBJ2-3; weak D call: TRBD2 (7 bases). The clonotype was recovered from a human donor in good health. Sequenced material: PBMCs. In DNA, the CDR3 is TGCGCCAGCAGCCAAGTCCGGGGGGCCGGGTCAGATACGCAGTATTTT. Amino acids: CASSQVRGAGSDTQYF.